The TCR beta chain described here comes from a study of CD8+ T cells in alopecia areata (dated by TCRdb to 2017 to 2018). General notes on the study: The treated patients, all with moderate-to-severe alopecia areata, were enrolled in an open-label pilot trial of oral tofacitinib given at 5 to 10 mg twice daily. Scalp clonality was compared among normal scalp (n=4), patchy alopecia areata scalp (n=8), and alopecia totalis/universalis scalp (n=8). The RNA source kit depended on sample type: the PAXgene miRNA kit for fixed scalp, the miRNeasy kit for PBMCs, and the RNeasy kit for mouse skin. High-throughput TCRbeta sequencing was used to examine T cell clonal expansion in alopecia areata in both the C3H/HeJ mouse model and human patients. On the human side, TCRbeta sequencing was run on scalp tissue and on sorted CD4+ and CD8+ peripheral blood T cells from healthy controls and from alopecia areata patients with either patchy or totalis/universalis disease. Biopsies were taken from tofacitinib-treated patients at baseline and at 4 and 24 weeks of treatment, and a later scalp biopsy was taken in several of the tofacitinib-treated patients. Tofacitinib was given for 6 to 18 months, followed by 6 months of follow-up off drug to assess delayed response and recurrence. immunoSEQ multiplex PCR using 35 Vbeta forward primers and 13 Jbeta reverse primers was used to amplify TCRbeta CDR3 regions. The paper's findings and limits, for the study overall: Lesional scalp, especially in alopecia totalis/universalis, showed higher clonality and more expanded CD8+ clones than normal scalp, suggesting antigenic drive. Scalp TCR repertoire analysis is complicated because resident alphabeta T cells in normal human skin are also sequenced, whereas mouse skin is dominated by gammadelta T cells. Shared TCR sequences between patients were less evident than in mice, which may be partly attributable to HLA diversity in the patient population.

For this clone: Its binding antigen is unknown. No much larger clonotype is one base removed from it; base qualities were not supplied.

Explained via the paper, the time point label denotes: baseline before oral tofacitinib. Lesional scalp punch biopsies and peripheral blood were collected from alopecia areata patients. PBMCs were isolated by density centrifugation and stained for CD3, CD4 and CD8, after which CD4+ and CD8+ T cells were sorted on a FACSAria. From the germline V gene, CDR1 is SGDLS and CDR2 is YYNGEE. V and J lose 0 bases and 1 base, and a span of 13 bases separates them. The CDR3 spans 17 residues, from the cysteine through the phenylalanine. Left in the record is the CDR3 DNA by itself, 51 bases read in frame from the first base. Preparation of the library involved the immunoSEQ multiplex PCR assay. RNA was extracted from all samples and reverse transcribed into cDNA as template for TCR sequencing. SuperScript III was used for first-strand cDNA synthesis, primed with a 2:1 mix of oligo-dT and random hexamers. Amplification bias was assessed with a synthetic immune receptor repertoire, and residual bias was removed computationally. From the authors' description of their analysis: Raw reads were preprocessed for error removal, and CDR3 was defined according to IMGT conventions as running from the conserved cysteine to phenylalanine. Clonality was computed as 1 minus the Shannon entropy, with the entropy normalized by log2 of the number of productive unique TCRs. Scalp TCRbeta sequences were cross-referenced with sorted blood CD4 and CD8 repertoires so that the CD4 or CD8 identity of scalp clones could be inferred. Sourced from immuneACCESS, this table was stored by TCRdb with only in-frame sequences that have V and J called. A share of the clones is absent; for the studies checked, an unresolved V gene accounts for under half, and the remainder has no known explanation. The V and J calls and clone size were taken over from that table, and D and trimming were inferred from the DNA. Here the sample has 150,000 to 200,000 clones; approximately 56% occur a single time. The biggest ten clones account for roughly 14% of the sample.

The rearrangement joined TRBV9 to TRBJ2-2; TRBD1 is possibly the D segment (5 matching bases). The sequencing here drew on CD4+ T cells sorted from blood, taken at week 0. The TCR originated in a human donor with alopecia areata. The CDR3 protein is CASSVGSGQGNTGELFF. In nucleotides, the sequence is TGTGCCAGCAGCGTAGGTAGTGGGCAGGGGAACACCGGGGAGCTGTTTTTT.